The rows below give T cell receptor beta chains drawn from one sample of a study of beta chain features in type 1 diabetes. Assay used: immunoSEQ multiplex PCR; TCRdb lists only in-frame clones, some missing. The profile covers roughly 140,000 clones, with about 44% appearing a single time and around 0.45% taken by the ten largest. Sequenced material: Tregs from blood. These receptors were taken from a man aged 18 to 30 in good health. The CDR3 runs from the conserved cysteine through the conserved F or W. The order of the fields is J gene, clone size, D gene, V gene, CDR3 DNA, CDR3 protein. The D gene is left open where the match is weak. For some rows the clone size is stated as once, few or many, or as a class when expanded; others skip it.

j_gene: TRBJ2-7
abundance: NA
d_gene: TRBD1
v_gene: TRBV28
CDR3nt: TGTGCCAGCAGTTTAACCGGACAGGGGCGCTACGAGCAGTACTTC
CDR3aa: CASSLTGQGRYEQYF

j_gene: TRBJ2-2
abundance: few
d_gene: TRBD2
v_gene: TRBV5-1
CDR3nt: TGCGCCAGCACCCCGGGACTAGGGACCGGGGAGCTGTTTTTT
CDR3aa: CASTPGLGTGELFF

j_gene: TRBJ1-2
abundance: NA
d_gene: NA
v_gene: TRBV7-2
CDR3nt: TGTGCCAGCAGCGCCCCCGAGGGTTATGGCTACACCTTC
CDR3aa: CASSAPEGYGYTF

j_gene: TRBJ1-3
abundance: NA
d_gene: NA
v_gene: TRBV2
CDR3nt: TGTGCCCTCAGATTCTCTGGAAACACCATATATTTT
CDR3aa: CALRFSGNTIYF

j_gene: TRBJ2-7
abundance: NA
d_gene: TRBD2
v_gene: TRBV6-1
CDR3nt: TGTGCCAGCACTCTGGGACTATCCTTCTACGAGCAGTACTTC
CDR3aa: CASTLGLSFYEQYF

j_gene: TRBJ1-1
abundance: NA
d_gene: TRBD1
v_gene: TRBV6-5
CDR3nt: TGTGCCAGCAGTTCCGCGGACAGGGGATTGATTTTT
CDR3aa: CASSSADRGLIF

j_gene: TRBJ2-5
abundance: NA
d_gene: NA
v_gene: TRBV15
CDR3nt: TGTGCCACCAGCAGAGATATACAGAGATGGGAAGAGACCCAGTACTTC
CDR3aa: CATSRDIQRWEETQYF

j_gene: TRBJ2-5
abundance: NA
d_gene: TRBD2
v_gene: TRBV7-6
CDR3nt: TGTGCCAGCAGCGACGGGACTAGAGAGACCCAGTACTTC
CDR3aa: CASSDGTRETQYF

j_gene: TRBJ2-1
abundance: NA
d_gene: NA
v_gene: TRBV15
CDR3nt: TGTGCCACCAGCAGAGAACTACAAGCAAGGGGAGGTAATGAGCAGTTCTTC
CDR3aa: CATSRELQARGGNEQFF

j_gene: TRBJ2-7
abundance: few
d_gene: TRBD1
v_gene: TRBV9
CDR3nt: TGTGCCAGCAGCCAGACCGGGACAGCATCCTACGAGCAGTACTTC
CDR3aa: CASSQTGTASYEQYF

j_gene: TRBJ1-1
abundance: few
d_gene: TRBD1
v_gene: TRBV29-1
CDR3nt: TGCAGCGTAGCCGACAGGGGGCGAAGGGTTGAAGCTTTCTTT
CDR3aa: CSVADRGRRVEAFF

j_gene: TRBJ2-4
abundance: NA
d_gene: TRBD2
v_gene: TRBV4-3
CDR3nt: TGCGCCAGCAGCGCGGGGGGCAGAGCCAAAAACATTCAGTACTTC
CDR3aa: CASSAGGRAKNIQYF

j_gene: TRBJ1-6
abundance: NA
d_gene: NA
v_gene: TRBV14
CDR3nt: TGTGCCAGCAGCCAGGGGACATTGGGGAATTCACCCCTCCACTTT
CDR3aa: CASSQGTLGNSPLHF

j_gene: TRBJ1-1
abundance: NA
d_gene: NA
v_gene: TRBV5-6
CDR3nt: TGTGCCAGCAGCTTGTTCCCGCGGGACACTGAAGCTTTCTTT
CDR3aa: CASSLFPRDTEAFF

j_gene: TRBJ2-2
abundance: NA
d_gene: NA
v_gene: TRBV28
CDR3nt: TGTGCCAGCAGTTTCGTCCTATCGAGCACCGGGGAGCTGTTTTTT
CDR3aa: CASSFVLSSTGELFF